The following is a T cell receptor beta chain sequence with its context. Its target is unknown. The method was immunoSEQ multiplex PCR; TCRdb's version includes in-frame clones alone and lacks a portion of them. The sample lists about 110,000 clones, over 85% occurring once. The CDR3 runs to 15 residues. CDR1 and CDR2 (germline): SGHDT, YYEEEE. V was pared by 0 bases and J by 5 bases, with 11 bases between. These data originate in a study of siplizumab effects on memory and regulatory T cells. General study points: Siplizumab significantly lowered the alloreactive sequences that could be traced to unstimulated CD4+ memory cells.

This receptor was taken from a human donor in good health. Specimen: CD4+ T cells sorted from blood. This chain uses TRBV5-6 with TRBJ1-4; perhaps TRBD1 as D (6 bases). The DNA of the CDR3 is TGTGCCAGCAGCTTGGTTGGACAGCCGAATGAAAAACTGTTTTTT. This sequence encodes CASSLVGQPNEKLFF.